This TCR beta chain comes out of a study of T cells in Graves' hyperthyroidism and ophthalmopathy. Germline assignment: CDR1 LGHDT and CDR2 YNNKEL (reference sequence). Deletions cut 6 bases from V and 10 bases from J, with 16 bases between. This CDR3 is 13 amino acids long. RNA transcripts were the template for amplifying TCR beta CDR3 regions. First-round RT-PCR targeting the TCR CDR3 was performed with the HTBI primer set. TCRdb ran MiXCR on the multiplex PCR reads and lists one entry per CDR3 protein. The data show fewer than 400,000 distinct CDR3 sequences, 15% to 19% seen once. This clonotype was sampled from a woman between 18 and 29 years old with Graves' hyperthyroidism that later progressed to Graves' ophthalmopathy. The sample consisted of blood. V usage is TRBV3-1 and J usage is TRBJ2-1; possibly TRBD1 or TRBD2 for D (7 bases each). CDR3 sequence: CASRYSRGGEQFF. The CDR3 DNA reads as TGTGCCAGCAGGTACTCCAGGGGGGGGGAGCAGTTCTTC.